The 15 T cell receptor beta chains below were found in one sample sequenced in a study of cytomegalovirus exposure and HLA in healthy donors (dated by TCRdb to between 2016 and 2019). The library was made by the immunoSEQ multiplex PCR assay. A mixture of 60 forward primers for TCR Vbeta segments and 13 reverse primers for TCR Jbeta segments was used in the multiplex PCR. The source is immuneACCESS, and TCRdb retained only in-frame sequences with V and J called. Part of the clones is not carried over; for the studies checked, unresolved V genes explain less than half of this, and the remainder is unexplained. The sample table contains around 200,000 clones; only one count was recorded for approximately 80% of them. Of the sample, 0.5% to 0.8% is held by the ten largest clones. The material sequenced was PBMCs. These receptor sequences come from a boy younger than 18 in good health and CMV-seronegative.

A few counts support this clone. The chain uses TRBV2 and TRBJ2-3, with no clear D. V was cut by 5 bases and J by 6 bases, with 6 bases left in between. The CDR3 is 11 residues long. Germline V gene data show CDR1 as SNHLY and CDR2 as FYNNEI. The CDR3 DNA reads TGTGCCAGCAGTCCCCGGGATACGCAGTATTTT. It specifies CASSPRDTQYF.

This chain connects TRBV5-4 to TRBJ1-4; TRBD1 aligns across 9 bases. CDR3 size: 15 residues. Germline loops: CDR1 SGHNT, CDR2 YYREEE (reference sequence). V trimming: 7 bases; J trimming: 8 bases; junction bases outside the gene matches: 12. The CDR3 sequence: CASRAAGQGREKLFF. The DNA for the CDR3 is TGTGCCAGCCGAGCGGCGGGACAGGGACGAGAAAAACTGTTTTTT.

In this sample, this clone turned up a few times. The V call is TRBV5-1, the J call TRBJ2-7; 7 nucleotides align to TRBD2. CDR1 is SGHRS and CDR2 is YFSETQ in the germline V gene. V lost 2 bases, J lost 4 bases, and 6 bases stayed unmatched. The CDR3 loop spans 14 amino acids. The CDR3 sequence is CASSFEGGPYEQYF. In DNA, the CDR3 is TGCGCCAGCAGCTTTGAGGGAGGGCCATACGAGCAGTACTTC.

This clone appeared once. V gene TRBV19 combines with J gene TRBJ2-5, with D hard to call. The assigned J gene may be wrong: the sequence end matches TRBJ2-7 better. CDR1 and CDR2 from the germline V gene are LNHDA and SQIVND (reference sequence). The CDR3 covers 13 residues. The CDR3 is CASSEERLYEQYF. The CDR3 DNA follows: TGTGCCAGTAGTGAGGAGAGGCTCTACGAGCAGTACTTC.

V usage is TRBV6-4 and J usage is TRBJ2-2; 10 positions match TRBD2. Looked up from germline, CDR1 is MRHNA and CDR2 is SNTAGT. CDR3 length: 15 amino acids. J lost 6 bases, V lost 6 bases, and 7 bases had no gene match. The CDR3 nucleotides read TGTGCCAGCAGAACCCTAGCGGGAGAAGCCGGGGAGCTGTTTTTT. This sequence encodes CASRTLAGEAGELFF.

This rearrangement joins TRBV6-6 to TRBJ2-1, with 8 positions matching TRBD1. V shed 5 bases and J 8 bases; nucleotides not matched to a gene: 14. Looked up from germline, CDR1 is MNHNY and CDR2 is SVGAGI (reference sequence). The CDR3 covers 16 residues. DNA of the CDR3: TGTGCCAGCAGTCAATACCCCCGGACAGGGCGGGATGAGCAGTTCTTC. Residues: CASSQYPRTGRDEQFF.

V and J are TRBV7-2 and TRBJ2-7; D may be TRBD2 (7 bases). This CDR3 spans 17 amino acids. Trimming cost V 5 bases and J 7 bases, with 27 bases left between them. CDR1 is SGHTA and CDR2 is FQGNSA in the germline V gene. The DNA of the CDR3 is TGTGCCAGCAGCCCCGTATTGAGGAGCGGGACATTGTGGGAGCAGTACTTC. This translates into CASSPVLRSGTLWEQYF.

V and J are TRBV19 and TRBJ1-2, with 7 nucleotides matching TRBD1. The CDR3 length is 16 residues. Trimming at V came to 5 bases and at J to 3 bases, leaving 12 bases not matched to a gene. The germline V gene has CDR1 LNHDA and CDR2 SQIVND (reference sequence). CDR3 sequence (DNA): TGTGCCAGTAGTGCGATACCGGGACAGATAGACTATGGCTACACCTTC. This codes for CASSAIPGQIDYGYTF.

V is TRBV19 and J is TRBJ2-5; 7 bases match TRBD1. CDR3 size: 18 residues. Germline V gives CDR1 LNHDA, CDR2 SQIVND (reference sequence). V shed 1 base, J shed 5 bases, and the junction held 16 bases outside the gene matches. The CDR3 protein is CASSIVHPPTGSPETQYF. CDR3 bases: TGTGCCAGTAGTATAGTCCATCCCCCGACAGGGTCGCCGGAGACCCAGTACTTC.

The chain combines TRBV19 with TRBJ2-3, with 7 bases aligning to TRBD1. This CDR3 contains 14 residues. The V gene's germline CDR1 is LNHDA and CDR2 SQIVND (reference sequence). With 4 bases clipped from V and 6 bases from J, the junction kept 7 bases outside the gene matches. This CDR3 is CASSTGQAVDTQYF. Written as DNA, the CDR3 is TGTGCCAGTAGTACCGGACAGGCCGTCGATACGCAGTATTTT.

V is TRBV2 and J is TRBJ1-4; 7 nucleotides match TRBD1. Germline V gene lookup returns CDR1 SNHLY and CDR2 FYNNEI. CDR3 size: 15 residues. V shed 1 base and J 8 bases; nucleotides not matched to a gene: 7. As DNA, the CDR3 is TGTGCCAGCAGTGAAGGGACAGGCGGCAGGGAAAAACTGTTTTTT. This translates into CASSEGTGGREKLFF. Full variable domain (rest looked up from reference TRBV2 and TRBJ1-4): EPEVTQTPSHQVTQMGQEVILRCVPISNHLYFYWYRQILGQKVEFLVSFYNNEISEKSEIFDDQFSVERPDGSNFTLKIRSTKLEDSAMYFCASSEGTGGREKLFFGSGTQLSVL.

The CDR3 protein is CASSLAGRGDSPLHF. The CDR3 DNA reads TGCGCCAGCAGCTTGGCAGGCCGTGGTGATTCACCCCTCCACTTT. This sequence joins TRBV5-1 and TRBJ1-6; D gene ambiguous. The CDR3 sequence is 15 residues long. From germline, CDR1 is SGHRS and CDR2 YFSETQ. V shed 0 bases and J shed 8 bases, with 12 bases lying between them.

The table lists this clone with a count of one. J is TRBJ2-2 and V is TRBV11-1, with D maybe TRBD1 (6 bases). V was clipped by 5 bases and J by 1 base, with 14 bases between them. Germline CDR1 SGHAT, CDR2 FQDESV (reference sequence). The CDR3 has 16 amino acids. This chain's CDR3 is CASSRLTGQNTGELFF. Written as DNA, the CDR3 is TGTGCCAGCAGCCGTCTTACGGGACAGAACACCGGGGAGCTGTTTTTT.

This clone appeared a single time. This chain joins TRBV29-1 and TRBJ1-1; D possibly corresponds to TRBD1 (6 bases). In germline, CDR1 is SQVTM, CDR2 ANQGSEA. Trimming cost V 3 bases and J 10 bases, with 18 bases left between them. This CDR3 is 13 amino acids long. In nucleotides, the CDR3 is TGCAGCGTTGAGCGACAGTTGCAGGGGAGAGCTTTCTTT. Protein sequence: CSVERQLQGRAFF.

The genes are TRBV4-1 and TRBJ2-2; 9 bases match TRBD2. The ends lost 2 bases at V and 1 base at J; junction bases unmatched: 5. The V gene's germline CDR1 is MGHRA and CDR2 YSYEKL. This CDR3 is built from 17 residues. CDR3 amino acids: CASSQFSGGLNTGELFF. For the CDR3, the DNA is TGCGCCAGCAGCCAATTCAGCGGGGGGCTGAACACCGGGGAGCTGTTTTTT.